The TCR beta chain described here comes from a study of CD8+ T cells in alopecia areata. As to treatment: oral pan-JAK inhibitor, 5-10 mg twice daily. Extraction of RNA preceded its reverse transcription into cDNA, which served as the sequencing template. Data came from immunoSEQ multiplex PCR; TCRdb stores just in-frame clones and leaves some out. The sample records some 160,000 clones, roughly 65% being singletons. CDR1 is SGHDT and CDR2 is YYEEEE in the germline V gene. The CDR3 length is 12 residues. The starting material was CD4+ T cells sorted from blood, obtained at week 4, from a patient treated with tofacitinib. The chain is built from TRBV5-6 and TRBJ2-5; tentatively, D is TRBD2 (7 bases). The J call is doubtful: the DNA matches TRBJ2-7 better. The TCR comes from a human donor with alopecia areata. CDR3 bases: TGTGCCAGCAGCTTCGCGGGGGCCGAGCAGTACTTC. Protein: CASSFAGAEQYF.